This record covers a single T cell receptor beta chain. Its target is unknown. The sample originates from a study of cytomegalovirus exposure and HLA in healthy donors. Study observations and caveats: Another analysis was done later, and it associated 16,951 TCR beta sequences with HLA alleles at 0.05 false discovery rate.

Use of 60 Vbeta and 13 Jbeta primers characterized the PCR. The method was immunoSEQ multiplex PCR; TCRdb's version includes in-frame clones alone and lacks a portion of them. This sample has 95,000 to 110,000 clones, with around 77% found just once. This CDR3 is built from 17 residues. Looked up from germline, CDR1 is SEHNR and CDR2 is FQNEAQ (reference sequence). This chain links TRBV7-9 with TRBJ2-5, with 8 nucleotides matching TRBD1. The assigned J gene may be wrong: the sequence end matches TRBJ2-7 better. The sequence was collected from a man between 50 and 59 years old in good health and CMV-seropositive. The sequencing input was PBMCs. The CDR3 DNA sequence: TGTGCCAGCAGCTTAGCCGTTGGGGACAGGCAGACCTACGAGCAGTACTTC. This codes for CASSLAVGDRQTYEQYF.